This TCR beta chain came from a study of long-term antiretroviral therapy in people with HIV. V was pared by 4 bases and J by 4 bases, with 9 bases of the junction left unmatched. The CDR3 is made up of 15 amino acids. From germline, CDR1 is MDHEN and CDR2 SYDVKM. A v3.0 immunoSEQ assay was performed at survey level. Sequencing was performed with immunoSEQ multiplex PCR; in TCRdb, only in-frame clones are kept and a portion is missing. The repertoire holds more than 25,000 clones, with roughly 92% as singletons. PBMC samples from each donor numbered at least one pre-ART and at least two post-ART. Samples held roughly 0.85-11 million cryopreserved PBMC, and DNA extraction followed.

The starting material was unsorted PBMCs, obtained 3.1 years after starting antiretroviral therapy. The V gene is TRBV28, the J gene TRBJ1-1; 7 bases are shared with TRBD1. This TCR was recovered from a man aged 18-30 years with HIV. CDR3 nucleotides: TGTGCCAGCAGTTATAAGGGGGCGCGGGGCACTGAAGCTTTCTTT. Translated: CASSYKGARGTEAFF.